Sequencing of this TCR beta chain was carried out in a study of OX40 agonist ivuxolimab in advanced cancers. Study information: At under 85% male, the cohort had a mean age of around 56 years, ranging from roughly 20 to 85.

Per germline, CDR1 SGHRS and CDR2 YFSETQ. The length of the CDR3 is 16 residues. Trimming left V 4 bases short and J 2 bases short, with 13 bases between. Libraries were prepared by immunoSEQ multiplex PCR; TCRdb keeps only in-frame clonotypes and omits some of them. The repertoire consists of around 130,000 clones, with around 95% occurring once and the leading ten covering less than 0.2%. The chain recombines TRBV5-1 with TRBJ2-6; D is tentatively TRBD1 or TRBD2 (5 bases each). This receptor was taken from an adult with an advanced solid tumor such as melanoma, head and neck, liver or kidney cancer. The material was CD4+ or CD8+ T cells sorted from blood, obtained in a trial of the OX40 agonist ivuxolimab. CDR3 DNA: TGCGCCAGCAGCCGAGGGGCCAGCGCTGGGGCCAACGTCCTGACTTTC. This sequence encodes CASSRGASAGANVLTF. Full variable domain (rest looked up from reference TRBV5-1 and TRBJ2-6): KAGVTQTPRYLIKTRGQQVTLSCSPISGHRSVSWYQQTPGQGLQFLFEYFSETQRNKGNFPGRFSGRQFSNSRSEMNVSTLELGDSALYLCASSRGASAGANVLTFGAGSRLTVL.